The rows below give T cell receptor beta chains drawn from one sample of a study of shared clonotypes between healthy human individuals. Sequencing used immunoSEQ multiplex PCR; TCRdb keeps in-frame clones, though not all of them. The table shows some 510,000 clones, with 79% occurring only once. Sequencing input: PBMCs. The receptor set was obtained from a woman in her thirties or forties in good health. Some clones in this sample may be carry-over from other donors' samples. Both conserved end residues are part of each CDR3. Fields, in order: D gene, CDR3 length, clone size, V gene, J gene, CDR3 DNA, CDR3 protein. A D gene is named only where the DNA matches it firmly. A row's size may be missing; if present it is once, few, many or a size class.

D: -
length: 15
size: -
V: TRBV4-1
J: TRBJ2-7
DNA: TGCGCCAGCAGCCAAGGCGGCACAGGGCTATACGAGCAGTACTTC
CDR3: CASSQGGTGLYEQYF

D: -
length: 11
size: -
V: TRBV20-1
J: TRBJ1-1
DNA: TGCAGTGCTACGGGGACTACTGAAGCTTTCTTT
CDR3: CSATGTTEAFF

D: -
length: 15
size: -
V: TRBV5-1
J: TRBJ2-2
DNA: TGCGCCAGCAGCTTTGGGACGGCGAACACCGGGGAGCTGTTTTTT
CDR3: CASSFGTANTGELFF

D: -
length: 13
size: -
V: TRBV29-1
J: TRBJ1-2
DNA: TGCAGCGTTGCCCCATCTACCAACTATGGCTACACCTTC
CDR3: CSVAPSTNYGYTF

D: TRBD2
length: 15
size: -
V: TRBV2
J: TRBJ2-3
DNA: TGTGCCAGCAAAGTGACTAGCGGGAGTGCAGATACGCAGTATTTT
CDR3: CASKVTSGSADTQYF

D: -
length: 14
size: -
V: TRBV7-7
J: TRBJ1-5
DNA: TGTGCCAGCAGCGAACAGGGACGAAACCAGCCCCAGCATTTT
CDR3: CASSEQGRNQPQHF

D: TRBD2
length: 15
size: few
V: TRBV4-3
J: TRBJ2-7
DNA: TGCGCCAGCAGCCAAGATAGCGGGGATTACTACGAGCAGTACTTC
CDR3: CASSQDSGDYYEQYF

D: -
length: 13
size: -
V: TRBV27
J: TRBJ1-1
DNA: TGTGCCAGCAGTCCCCCGGGGTGGACTGAAGCTTTCTTT
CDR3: CASSPPGWTEAFF

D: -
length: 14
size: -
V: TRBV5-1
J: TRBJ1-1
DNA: TGCGCCAGCAGAGCTGATTTGGGGAGGCGGGAAGCTTTCTTT
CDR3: CASRADLGRREAFF

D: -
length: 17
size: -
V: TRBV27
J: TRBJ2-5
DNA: TGTGCCAGCAGTTTTTTAGGGTGGAGGGGGCTAGCCGCCGCCCAGTACTTC
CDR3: CASSFLGWRGLAAAQYF

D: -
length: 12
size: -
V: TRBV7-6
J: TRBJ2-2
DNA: TGTGCCAGCAGCTACGACACCGGGGAGCTGTTTTTT
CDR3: CASSYDTGELFF

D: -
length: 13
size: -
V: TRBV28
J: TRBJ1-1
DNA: TGTGCCAGCAGTTTATCGTGGAACACTGAAGCTTTCTTT
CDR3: CASSLSWNTEAFF

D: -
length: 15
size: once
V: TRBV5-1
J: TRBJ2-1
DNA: TGCGCCAGCAGCTTGGAAACGGGATATTACAATGAGCAGTTCTTC
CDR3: CASSLETGYYNEQFF

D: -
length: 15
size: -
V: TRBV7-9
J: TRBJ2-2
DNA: TGTGCCAGCAGCTCTCAAGGACTATCCACCGGGGAGCTGTTTTTT
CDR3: CASSSQGLSTGELFF

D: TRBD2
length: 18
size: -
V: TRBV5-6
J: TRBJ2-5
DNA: TGTGCCAGCAGCCCCACCGGGACTAGCGGGACCTTCGTAGAGACCCAGTACTTC
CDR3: CASSPTGTSGTFVETQYF